This is a list of T cell receptor beta chains from one sample in a study of T cells in Graves' hyperthyroidism and ophthalmopathy. TCRdb reprocessed the multiplex PCR reads via MiXCR and lists one record per CDR3 protein. The sample carries roughly 530,000 distinct CDR3 sequences, 17% recorded once. The material sequenced was blood. The receptors here all came from a woman under 30 with Graves' ophthalmopathy. Both conserved end residues are part of each CDR3. The order of the fields is clone size, V gene, D gene, J gene, CDR3 protein, CDR3 DNA. A D gene is named only where the DNA matches it firmly. Some rows have no size entry. The others give once, few or many, or a class for an expanded clone.

>many|TRBV28|TRBD1|TRBJ1-2
CASSSINWTRDRGGYGYTF
TGTGCCAGCAGTTCTATCAACTGGACTCGGGACAGGGGGGGCTATGGCTACACCTTC
>few|TRBV7-2|.|TRBJ1-5
CASSLWGYDSNQPQHF
TGTGCCAGCAGCTTATGGGGATACGATAGCAATCAGCCCCAGCATTTT
>many|TRBV7-9|.|TRBJ2-1
CASSLLEAAPNNEQFF
TGTGCCAGCAGCTTACTGGAGGCGGCCCCGAACAATGAGCAGTTCTTC
>many|TRBV11-2|.|TRBJ1-2
CASSLREINYGYTF
TGTGCCAGCAGCTTAAGGGAAATCAACTATGGCTACACCTTC
>many|TRBV7-2|TRBD2|TRBJ2-3
CASSGSGGAEDTQYF
TGTGCCAGCAGCGGTAGCGGGGGGGCCGAGGATACGCAGTATTTT
>.|TRBV20-1|TRBD2|TRBJ2-7
CSARTSGTSGEQYF
TGCAGTGCTAGAACCTCCGGGACTAGCGGGGAGCAGTACTTC
>many|TRBV6-1|.|TRBJ1-1
CASSAAAVMNTEAFF
TGTGCCAGCAGTGCGGCGGCAGTAATGAACACTGAAGCTTTCTTT
>.|TRBV29-1|TRBD1|TRBJ2-7
CSVDVTGYYEQYF
TGCAGCGTTGATGTGACAGGGTACTACGAGCAGTACTTC
>many|TRBV28|.|TRBJ2-1
CASSDNRATEQFF
TGTGCCAGCAGTGATAACAGGGCTACTGAGCAGTTCTTC
>many|TRBV27|.|TRBJ2-5
CASSLSYPGSEETQYF
TGTGCCAGCAGTTTATCGTACCCGGGTTCTGAAGAGACCCAGTACTTC
>many|TRBV10-2|TRBD1|TRBJ2-7
CASRETGAVNNEQYF
TGCGCCAGCAGGGAGACAGGGGCGGTCAACAACGAGCAGTACTTC
>many|TRBV11-2|.|TRBJ2-1
CASSSPPYNEQFF
TGTGCCAGCAGCTCGCCCCCTTACAATGAGCAGTTCTTC
>few|TRBV19|.|TRBJ1-5
CASSPPVILANQPQHF
TGTGCCAGTAGTCCCCCGGTGATCCTGGCCAATCAGCCCCAGCATTTT
>.|TRBV29-1|TRBD1|TRBJ2-5
CSVGQGKETQYF
TGCAGCGTCGGACAGGGCAAAGAGACCCAGTACTTC
>few|TRBV20-1|.|TRBJ1-2
CSARSGRTNYGYAF
TGCAGTGCTAGGTCGGGGAGAACTAACTATGGCTACGCCTTC
>few|TRBV29-1|.|TRBJ1-2
CSAGAGTATYGYTF
TGCAGCGCGGGCGCCGGGACGGCTACCTATGGCTACACCTTC
>many|TRBV6-5|.|TRBJ2-1
CASSYSADEQFF
TGTGCCAGCAGTTATAGTGCGGATGAGCAGTTCTTC
>many|TRBV12-3/TRBV12-4|.|TRBJ1-5
CASSPSAGNQPQHF
TGTGCCAGCAGCCCTTCGGCAGGCAATCAGCCCCAGCATTTT
>many|TRBV3-1|.|TRBJ1-3
CASSPEVGGNTIYF
TGTGCCAGCAGCCCCGAGGTTGGTGGAAACACCATATATTTT
>many|TRBV6-6|.|TRBJ1-1
CASSYDSYMNTEAFF
TGTGCCAGCAGTTATGACTCATACATGAACACTGAAGCTTTCTTT
>.|TRBV4-1|.|TRBJ2-7
CASSQGNGYEQYF
TGCGCCAGCAGCCAGGGGAACGGCTACGAGCAGTACTTC
>many|TRBV5-1|.|TRBJ2-7
CASSLDLGASPYEQYF
TGCGCCAGCAGCTTGGATCTGGGGGCTAGCCCCTACGAGCAGTACTTC
>.|TRBV19|.|TRBJ1-1
CASSMPGLNTEAFF
TGTGCCAGTAGTATGCCAGGATTAAACACTGAAGCTTTCTTT
>many|TRBV6-1|TRBD1|TRBJ2-5
CASTDRDLQETQYF
TGTGCCAGCACCGACAGGGACCTCCAAGAGACCCAGTACTTC
>.|TRBV5-1|TRBD1|TRBJ2-2
CASSGTGGRNTGELFF
TGCGCCAGCAGCGGGACAGGGGGCCGAAACACCGGGGAGCTGTTTTTT
>many|TRBV5-1|.|TRBJ2-3
CASSSPEGTDTQYF
TGCGCCAGCAGCTCCCCGGAGGGCACAGATACGCAGTATTTT
>.|TRBV30|TRBD1|TRBJ2-5
CAWEPGQQETQYF
TGTGCCTGGGAACCGGGACAGCAAGAGACCCAGTACTTC
>.|TRBV5-1|TRBD1|TRBJ1-2
CASRDREYRYGYTF
TGCGCCAGCAGGGACAGGGAGTATCGGTATGGCTACACCTTC
>.|TRBV28|.|TRBJ1-6
CASCPEGYDSPLHF
TGTGCCAGCTGCCCAGAGGGATACGATTCACCCCTCCACTTT
>many|TRBV15|TRBD2|TRBJ2-7
CATSREAGDYEQYF
TGTGCCACCAGCAGAGAAGCGGGGGACTACGAGCAGTACTTC
>many|TRBV5-1|.|TRBJ2-2
CASSPRTDKNTGELFF
TGCGCCAGCAGCCCCCGGACAGATAAGAACACCGGGGAGCTGTTTTTT
>.|TRBV28|TRBD2|TRBJ2-7
CATLRASGGKSYEQYF
TGTGCCACCCTCCGGGCTAGCGGGGGGAAGTCCTACGAGCAGTACTTC
>.|TRBV5-1|TRBD2|TRBJ2-3
CASSLNGGRGADTQYF
TGCGCCAGCAGCTTGAACGGCGGGAGGGGTGCAGATACGCAGTATTTT